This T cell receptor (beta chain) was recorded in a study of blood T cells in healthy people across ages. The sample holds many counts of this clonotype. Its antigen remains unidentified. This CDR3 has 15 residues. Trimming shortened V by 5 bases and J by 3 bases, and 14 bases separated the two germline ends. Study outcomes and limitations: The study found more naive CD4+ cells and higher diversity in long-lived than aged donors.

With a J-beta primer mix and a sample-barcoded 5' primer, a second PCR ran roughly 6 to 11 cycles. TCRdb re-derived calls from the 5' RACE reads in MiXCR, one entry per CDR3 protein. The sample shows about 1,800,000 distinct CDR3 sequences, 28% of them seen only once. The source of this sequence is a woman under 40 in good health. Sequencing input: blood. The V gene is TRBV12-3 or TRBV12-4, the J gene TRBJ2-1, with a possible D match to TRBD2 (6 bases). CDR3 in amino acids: CASSNLAGNYNEQFF. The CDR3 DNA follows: TGTGCCAGCAGTAACCTGGCGGGGAACTACAATGAGCAGTTCTTC.